This TCR beta chain appears in the sequencing data of a study of blood T cell repertoires in COVID-19. In the study overall: Sources were T cells, B-cell-depleted T cells, or PBMCs; the material itself was cDNA or gDNA.

The method was immunoSEQ multiplex PCR; TCRdb's version includes in-frame clones alone and lacks a portion of them. The top ten clones hold less than 3.5% of a sample with approximately 23,000 clones, 90% of them seen once. CDR3 length: 15 residues. V shed 2 bases and J 4 bases; nucleotides not matched to a gene: 3. Germline-derived CDR1 and CDR2 are SGHRS and YFSETQ. J is TRBJ1-6 and V is TRBV5-1; TRBD1 matches at 7 bases. The sample taken for sequencing was peripheral blood. The sequence was obtained from a man in his sixties or seventies with acute or convalescent COVID-19. CDR3 DNA sequence: TGCGCCAGCAGCTTAGAACAGGGGTATAATTCACCCCTCCACTTT. It specifies CASSLEQGYNSPLHF.